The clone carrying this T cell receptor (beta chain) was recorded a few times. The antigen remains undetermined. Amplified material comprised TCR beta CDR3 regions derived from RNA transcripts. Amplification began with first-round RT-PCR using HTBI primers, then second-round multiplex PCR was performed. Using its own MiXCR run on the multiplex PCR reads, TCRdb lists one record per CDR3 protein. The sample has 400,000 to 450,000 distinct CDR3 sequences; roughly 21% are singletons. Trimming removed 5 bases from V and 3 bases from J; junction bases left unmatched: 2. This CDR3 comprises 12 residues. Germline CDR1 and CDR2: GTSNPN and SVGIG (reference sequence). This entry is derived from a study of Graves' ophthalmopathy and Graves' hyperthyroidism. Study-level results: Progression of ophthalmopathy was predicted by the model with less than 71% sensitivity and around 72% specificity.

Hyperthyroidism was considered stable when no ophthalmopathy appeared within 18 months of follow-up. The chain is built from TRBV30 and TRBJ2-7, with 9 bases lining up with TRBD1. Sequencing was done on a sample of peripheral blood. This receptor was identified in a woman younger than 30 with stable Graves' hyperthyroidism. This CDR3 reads CAWSTGGYEQYF. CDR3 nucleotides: TGTGCCTGGTCGACAGGGGGCTACGAGCAGTACTTC.